This T cell receptor beta chain appears in the sequencing data of a study of brain metastases from non-small cell lung cancer. Study-wide results and limits: Compared with their matched primary tumors, about 62% of brain metastases showed expanded T-cell clones. Metastases had sparse T cells but largely shared repertoires with primaries. Compared with primary tumors, brain metastases showed less T-cell infiltration.

The assay was immunoSEQ multiplex PCR, and TCRdb's table has in-frame clones only and misses some. The sample has about 3,100 clones, 75% to 85% seen once. In regard to this clone: Its antigen is currently unknown. Other nucleotide sequences from this sample produce the same CDR3.

This clonotype was sampled from a donor aged 40 or older with non-small cell lung cancer. The material sequenced was tissue from a brain metastasis.

The CDR3 sequence is CASSQQGSTSGFYEQYF. CDR3 nucleotide sequence: TGCGCCAGCAGCCAACAGGGGTCTACTAGCGGGTTCTACGAGCAGTACTTC. This chain connects TRBV4-1 to TRBJ2-7, with 9 bases matching TRBD2. The trim removed 2 bases at V and 3 bases at J, leaving 11 bases unmatched. CDR3 length equals 17 residues. CDR1 is MGHRA and CDR2 is YSYEKL in the germline V gene.